The source of this T cell receptor (beta chain) is a study of blood T cell repertoires in COVID-19 (dated by TCRdb to the early 2020s). In the study overall: The collaborator samples originated in the United States, Italy and Spain and spanned the acute and convalescent phases of COVID-19. The material from the prospective study consisted of cDNA or gDNA derived from T cells, B-cell-depleted T cells, or PBMCs. The dataset comprised deeply sampled blood TCRbeta repertoires from subjects exposed to, actively infected with, or recovered from COVID-19. The repertoires were released in a freely available public database intended as a resource for research on the immune response to SARS-CoV-2. Samples came from the ongoing ImmuneRACE study (first 160 participants) plus 1,254 subjects from 6 global collaborators. The sample metadata nearly always contained a de-identified subject ID, COVID-19 status, age in years and sex. Where HLA class I and class II types were available, the types were taken from metadata supplied by the sample provider, not from assay-based typing. Overall results and qualifications from the work: Clinical and demographic metadata were provided uncurated, with the amount varying by source and participant.

TCRbeta CDR3 regions were amplified from genomic DNA using the immunoSEQ Assay, a bias-controlled multiplex PCR. Per the authors' processing: Nucleated cell counts per sample were estimated from amplification of reference gene primers within the assay. To quantify the absolute abundance of each unique TCRbeta CDR3 rearrangement, sequence reads were collapsed and filtered. For each sample, productive Simpson clonality was calculated by taking the square root of Simpson's diversity index across productive rearrangements. TCRdb limited this immuneACCESS table to in-frame rearrangements with V and J called. A share of clones is missing; checked studies link under half to unresolved V genes, and the rest is unexplained. That table gives V, J and clone size, and the DNA gave D and trimming. The sample table contains about 190,000 clones; only one count was recorded for under 90% of them. The ten most abundant clones make up around 7% of the sample.

This clone was picked up a small number of times. What antigen it recognizes has not been identified. Nothing much larger sits one base from this clone, and base qualities are not available. Each collaborating institution followed its own protocols to collect whole blood in K2EDTA tubes. For TCRbeta analysis, collaborator samples were shipped as frozen whole blood, as isolated PBMCs, or as DNA extracted from either sample type. Its CDR3 holds 15 amino acids, cysteine through phenylalanine. Only the CDR3 DNA stays, 45 bases, in frame from base 1. CDR1 MNHNY and CDR2 SVGAGI are derived from the germline V gene (reference sequence). The trim is 5 bases for V and 7 bases for J, with a gap of 17 bases between the germline ends.

The sample comprised peripheral blood. This sequence uses TRBV6-6 and TRBJ1-4; TRBD1 is a weak D gene call, 6 bases matching. The receptor's source is a man aged 35-49 years with acute or convalescent COVID-19. CDR3 reads: CASSQGSLRGEKLFF. At the DNA level, the sequence is TGTGCCAGCAGTCAGGGGTCCCTAAGAGGTGAAAAACTGTTTTTT.